This TCR beta chain came from a study of blood T cells in healthy people across ages. The V end was cut by 8 bases, the J end by 3 bases, with 19 bases between. The CDR3 spans 15 residues. This clonotype was seen a handful of times. Its antigen is undetermined. Study outcomes and limitations: PBMCs that were unsorted prevented a conclusive naive versus antigen-experienced comparison. More naive CD4+ cells and higher diversity marked long-lived donors relative to aged donors.

Alongside a J-beta primer mix, a sample-barcoded 5' primer served in a second PCR lasting 7 to 11 cycles. TCRdb re-analysed the 5' RACE reads in MiXCR, keeping a single row per CDR3 protein. The sample has about 800,000 distinct CDR3 sequences, around 25% seen once; the top ten hold approximately 3.7%. Total RNA, at least 5.5 micrograms per sample, was extracted from PBMCs. The data were also submitted as part of a second study, on T cells of mothers and their children.

This rearrangement joins TRBV12-3 or TRBV12-4 to TRBJ1-1; D possibly corresponds to TRBD1 (5 bases). Sequences were obtained from blood. The TCR sequence derives from a boy between 10 and 17 years old in good health. The CDR3 spells CASGYGTRTYTEAFF. CDR3 coding DNA: TGTGCCAGCGGTTACGGGACCAGGACGTACACTGAAGCTTTCTTT.